Reported below is one T cell receptor (beta chain). Its antigen target is currently unknown. No base quality information exists; no much larger clone differs at one position. The immunoSEQ Assay, a bias-controlled multiplex PCR, was used to amplify TCRbeta CDR3 regions from genomic DNA. Turning to the authors' computational methods: The number of nucleated cells in each sample was estimated by amplification of reference gene primers within the assay. To quantify the absolute abundance of each unique TCRbeta CDR3 rearrangement, sequence reads were collapsed and filtered. Productive Simpson clonality was computed per sample as the square root of Simpson's diversity index over productive rearrangements. This immuneACCESS table, as held by TCRdb, lists in-frame sequences with V and J called but not all clones. Of the missing ones, under half trace to an unresolved V gene in checked studies; the others have no known cause. V, J and clone size were drawn from that table, and D and trimming were deduced from the DNA. This sample gives approximately 80,000 clones in total; about four fifths of them show up just once. The biggest ten clones account for over 35% of the sample.

The germline V gene (reference sequence) yields MNHEY for CDR1 and SMNVEV for CDR2. Relative to germline, V is 0 bases shorter and J is 6 bases shorter, with 11 bases between their ends. Spanning cysteine to phenylalanine, the CDR3 consists of 14 amino acids. Only the CDR3 region is kept as DNA, spanning 42 bases read in frame from base 1. The entry originates in a study of blood T cell repertoires in COVID-19 (dated by TCRdb to the early 2020s). For the study in its entirety: Collaborator samples came from the United States, Italy and Spain and covered acute and convalescent phases of COVID-19. Subjects who had been exposed to COVID-19, were actively infected with it, or had recovered from it provided the deeply sampled blood TCRbeta repertoires that made up the dataset. The material from the prospective study consisted of cDNA or gDNA derived from T cells, B-cell-depleted T cells, or PBMCs. Samples were obtained from the ongoing ImmuneRACE study (first 160 participants) and from over 1,000 subjects provided by 6 global collaborators. Where available, HLA class I and class II types were taken from metadata supplied by the sample provider and were not determined by assay-based typing. A de-identified subject ID, COVID-19 status, age in years and sex were almost always included in the sample metadata. The repertoires were released in a freely available public database meant as a resource for research on the immune response to SARS-CoV-2.

Overall study results and their limits: The quantity of clinical and demographic metadata differed by source and by participant and was supplied without curation.

Whole blood was collected in K2EDTA tubes by collaborating institutions according to the institutions' own protocols. Collaborator samples were shipped for TCRbeta analysis as frozen whole blood, isolated PBMCs, or DNA extracted from either sample type. Sample: peripheral blood. This sequence originates from an elderly man with acute or convalescent COVID-19. The rearrangement combines TRBV27 with TRBJ1-1, with the D gene not confidently named. Here the CDR3 is given as CASSLSAGRAEAFF. The nucleotide sequence reads TGTGCCAGCAGTTTATCGGCCGGGAGAGCTGAAGCTTTCTTT.